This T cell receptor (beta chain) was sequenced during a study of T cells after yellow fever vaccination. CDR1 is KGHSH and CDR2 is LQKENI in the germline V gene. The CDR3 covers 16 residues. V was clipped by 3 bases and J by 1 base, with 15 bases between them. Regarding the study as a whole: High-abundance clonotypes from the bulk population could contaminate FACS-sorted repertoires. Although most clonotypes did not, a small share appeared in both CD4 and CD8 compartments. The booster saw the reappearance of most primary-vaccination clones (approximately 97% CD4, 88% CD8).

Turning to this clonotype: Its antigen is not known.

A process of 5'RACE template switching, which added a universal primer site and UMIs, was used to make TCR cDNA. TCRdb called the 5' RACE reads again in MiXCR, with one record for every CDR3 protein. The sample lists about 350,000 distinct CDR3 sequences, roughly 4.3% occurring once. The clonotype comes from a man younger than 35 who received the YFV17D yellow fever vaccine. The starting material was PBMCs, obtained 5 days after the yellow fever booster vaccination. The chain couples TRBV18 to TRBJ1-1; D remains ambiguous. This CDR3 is CASSPGRTIQNTEAFF. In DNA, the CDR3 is TGTGCCAGCTCACCGGGCCGGACCATTCAGAACACTGAAGCTTTCTTT. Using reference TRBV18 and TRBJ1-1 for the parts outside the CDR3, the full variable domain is NAGVMQNPRHLVRRRGQEARLRCSPMKGHSHVYWYRQLPEEGLKFMVYLQKENIIDESGMPKERFSAEFPKEGPSILRIQQVVRGDSAAYFCASSPGRTIQNTEAFFGQGTRLTVV.